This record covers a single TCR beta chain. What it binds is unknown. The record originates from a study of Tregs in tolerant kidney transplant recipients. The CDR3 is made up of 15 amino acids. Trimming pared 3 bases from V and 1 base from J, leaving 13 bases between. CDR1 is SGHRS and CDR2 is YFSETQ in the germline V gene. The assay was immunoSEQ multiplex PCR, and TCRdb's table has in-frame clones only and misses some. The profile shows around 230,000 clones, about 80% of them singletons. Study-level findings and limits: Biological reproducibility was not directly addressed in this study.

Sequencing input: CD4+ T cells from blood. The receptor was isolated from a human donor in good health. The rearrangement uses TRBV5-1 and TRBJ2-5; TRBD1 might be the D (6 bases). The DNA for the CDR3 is TGCGCCAGCAGCTCTCAGGGGAATCTCCAAGAGACCCAGTACTTC. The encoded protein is CASSSQGNLQETQYF.